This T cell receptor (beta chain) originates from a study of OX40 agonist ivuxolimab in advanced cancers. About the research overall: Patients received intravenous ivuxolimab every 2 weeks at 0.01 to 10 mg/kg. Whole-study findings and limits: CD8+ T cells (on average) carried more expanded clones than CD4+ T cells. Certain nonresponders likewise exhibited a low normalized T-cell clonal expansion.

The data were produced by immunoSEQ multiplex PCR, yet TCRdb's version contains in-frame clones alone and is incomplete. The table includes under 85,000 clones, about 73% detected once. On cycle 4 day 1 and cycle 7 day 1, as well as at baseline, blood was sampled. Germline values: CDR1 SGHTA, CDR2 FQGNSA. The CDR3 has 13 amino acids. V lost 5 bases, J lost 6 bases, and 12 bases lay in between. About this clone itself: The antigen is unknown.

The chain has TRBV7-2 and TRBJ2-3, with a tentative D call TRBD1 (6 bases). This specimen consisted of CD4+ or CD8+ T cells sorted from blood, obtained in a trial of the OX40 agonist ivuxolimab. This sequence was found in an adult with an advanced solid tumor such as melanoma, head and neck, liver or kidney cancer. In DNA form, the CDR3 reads TGTGCCAGCAGCCAAACAGGGTCGGATACGCAGTATTTT. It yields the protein CASSQTGSDTQYF.